This TCR beta chain is drawn from a study of long-term antiretroviral therapy in people with HIV. Overall study findings and caveats: Dominating the repertoire at all time points were the clones that expanded before ART. Control repertoires displayed wider CDR3 length ranges than the HIV repertoires.

Researchers report immunoSEQ v3.0 was run at survey level. Here immunoSEQ multiplex PCR was the method, and the copy in TCRdb shows in-frame clones only, minus some. The sample lists tens of thousands of clones, over 75% occurring once. Every participant with HIV received treatment in the United States. About this clone: Its antigen is unidentified.

The TCR comes from a man between 18 and 35 years old with HIV. The sample here was unsorted PBMCs, taken 2.2 years after starting antiretroviral therapy.

The CDR3 here is CSGLGTGVSYEQYF. CDR3 nucleotide sequence: TGCAGCGGACTGGGGACAGGGGTTTCCTACGAGCAGTACTTC. The genes are TRBV29-1 and TRBJ2-7; 10 nucleotides match TRBD1. With 7 bases clipped from V and 1 base from J, the junction kept 7 bases outside the gene matches. The germline gives CDR1 SQVTM, CDR2 ANQGSEA. CDR3 length: 14 residues.